This T cell receptor beta chain was found in a study of cytomegalovirus exposure and HLA in healthy donors. Regarding the study as a whole: A later analysis linked a missense DCLRE1C variant to TCR beta V- and J-gene trimming. Researchers reported that a few CMV-associated chains were confirmed in vitro as CMV antigen-specific.

This clone was counted a single time. Its specificity is unknown. PCR used 60 Vbeta primers and 13 Jbeta primers. The table came from immunoSEQ multiplex PCR; TCRdb's copy has only in-frame clones and leaves some out. This sample has over 110,000 clones, with around 80% found just once. The sample consisted of PBMCs. The clonotype comes from a man aged 35 to 55 in good health and CMV-seronegative.

CDR3 amino acids: CASIGTGGSYEQYF. CDR3 nucleotides: TGCGCCAGCATTGGTACGGGGGGCTCCTACGAGCAGTACTTC. The chain joins TRBV10-2 to TRBJ2-7, with TRBD2 matching 7 bases. V was clipped by 7 bases and J by 0 bases; unmatched bases: 6. The CDR3 loop spans 14 amino acids. Germline V gene sequence: CDR1 WSHSY, CDR2 SAAADI.